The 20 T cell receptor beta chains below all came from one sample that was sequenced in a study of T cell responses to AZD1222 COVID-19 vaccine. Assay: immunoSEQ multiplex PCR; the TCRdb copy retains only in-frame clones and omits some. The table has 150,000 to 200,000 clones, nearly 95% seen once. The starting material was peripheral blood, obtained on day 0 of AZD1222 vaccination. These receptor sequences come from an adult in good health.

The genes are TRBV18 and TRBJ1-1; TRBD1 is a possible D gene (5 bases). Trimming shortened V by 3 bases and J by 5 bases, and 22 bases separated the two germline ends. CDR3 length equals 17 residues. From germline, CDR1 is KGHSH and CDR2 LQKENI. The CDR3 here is CASSPGWGRIDGTEAFF. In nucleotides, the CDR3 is TGTGCCAGCTCACCCGGTTGGGGCAGGATTGATGGGACTGAAGCTTTCTTT.

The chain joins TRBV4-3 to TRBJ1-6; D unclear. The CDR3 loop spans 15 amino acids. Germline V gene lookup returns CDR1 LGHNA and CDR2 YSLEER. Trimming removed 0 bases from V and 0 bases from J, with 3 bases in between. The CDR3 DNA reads TGCGCCAGCAGCCAAGAGGCCTCCTATAATTCACCCCTCCACTTT. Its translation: CASSQEASYNSPLHF.

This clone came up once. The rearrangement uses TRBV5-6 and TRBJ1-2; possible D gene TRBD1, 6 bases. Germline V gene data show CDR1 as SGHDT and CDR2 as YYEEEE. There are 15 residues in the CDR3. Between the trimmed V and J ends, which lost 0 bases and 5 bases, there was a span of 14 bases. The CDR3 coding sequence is TGTGCCAGCAGCTTGGTAGGGGGGAAGGGTTATGGCTACACCTTC. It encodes CASSLVGGKGYGYTF.

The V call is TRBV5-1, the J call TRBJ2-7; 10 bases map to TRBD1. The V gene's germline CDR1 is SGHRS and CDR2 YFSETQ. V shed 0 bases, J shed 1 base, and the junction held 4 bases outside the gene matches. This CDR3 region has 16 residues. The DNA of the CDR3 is TGCGCCAGCAGCTTGGCCCCGGGACAGGGGTCCTACGAGCAGTACTTC. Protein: CASSLAPGQGSYEQYF.

The chain's CDR3 is CASTMTSGDNEQFF. The DNA for the CDR3 is TGTGCCAGCACCATGACTAGCGGTGACAATGAGCAGTTCTTC. The rearrangement joins TRBV5-4 to TRBJ2-1; 9 positions agree with TRBD2. CDR1 and CDR2 (germline): SGHNT, YYREEE (reference sequence). V was clipped by 6 bases and J by 5 bases; unmatched bases: 6. The CDR3 contains 14 residues.

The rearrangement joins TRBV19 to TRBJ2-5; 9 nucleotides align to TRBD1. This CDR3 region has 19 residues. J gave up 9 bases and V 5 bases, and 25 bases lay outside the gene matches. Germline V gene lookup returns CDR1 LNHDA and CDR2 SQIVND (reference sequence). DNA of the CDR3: TGTGCCAGTAGTCCGGCCCCGGGACAGGGAGTTTGGGCCCCTCAGGCCCAGTACTTC. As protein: CASSPAPGQGVWAPQAQYF.

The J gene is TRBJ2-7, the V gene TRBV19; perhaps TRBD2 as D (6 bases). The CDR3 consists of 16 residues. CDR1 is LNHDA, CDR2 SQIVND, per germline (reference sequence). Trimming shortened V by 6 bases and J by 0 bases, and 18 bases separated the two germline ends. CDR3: CASSRGFRSSSYEQYF. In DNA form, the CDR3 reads TGTGCCAGTAGCCGGGGGTTCAGGTCGAGCTCCTACGAGCAGTACTTC.

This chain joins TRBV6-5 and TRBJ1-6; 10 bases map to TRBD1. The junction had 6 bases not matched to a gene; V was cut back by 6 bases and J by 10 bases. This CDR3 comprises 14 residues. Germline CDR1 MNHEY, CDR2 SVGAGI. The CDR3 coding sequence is TGTGCCAGCAGAGGGACAGGGGCGAGATCACCCCTCCACTTT. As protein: CASRGTGARSPLHF.

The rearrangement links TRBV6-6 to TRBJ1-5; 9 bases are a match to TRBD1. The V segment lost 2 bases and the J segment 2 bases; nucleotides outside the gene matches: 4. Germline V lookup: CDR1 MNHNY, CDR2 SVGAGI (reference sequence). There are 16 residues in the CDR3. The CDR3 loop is CASSYATGGGNQPQHF. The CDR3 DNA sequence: TGTGCCAGCAGTTACGCGACAGGGGGTGGCAATCAGCCCCAGCATTTT.

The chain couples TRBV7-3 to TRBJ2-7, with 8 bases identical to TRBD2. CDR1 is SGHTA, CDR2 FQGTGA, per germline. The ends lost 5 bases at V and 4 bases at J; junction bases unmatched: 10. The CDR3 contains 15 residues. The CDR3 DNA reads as TGTGCCAGCAGCCCAGATCCTAGCGGGCGGTACGAGCAGTACTTC. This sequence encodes CASSPDPSGRYEQYF. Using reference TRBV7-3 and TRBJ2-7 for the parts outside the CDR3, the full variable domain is GAGVSQTPSNKVTEKGKYVELRCDPISGHTALYWYRQSLGQGPEFLIYFQGTGAADDSGLPNDRFFAVRPEGSVSTLKIQRTERGDSAVYLCASSPDPSGRYEQYFGPGTRLTVT.

The CDR3 here is CASSWTDSYEQYF. The CDR3 nucleotides are TGTGCCAGCAGCTGGACAGACTCCTACGAGCAGTACTTC. The chain recombines TRBV7-6 with TRBJ2-7; a weak D match, TRBD1 (6 bases). The length of the CDR3 is 13 residues. Looked up from germline, CDR1 is SGHVS and CDR2 is FNYEAQ. V gave up 4 bases and J gave up 0 bases, with 7 bases separating them.

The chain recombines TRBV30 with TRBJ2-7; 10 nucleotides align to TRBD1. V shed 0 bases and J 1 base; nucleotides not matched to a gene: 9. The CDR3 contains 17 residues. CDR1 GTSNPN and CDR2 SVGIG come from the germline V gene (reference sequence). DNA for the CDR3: TGTGCCTGGAGTGTTCTCCGCGGGACAGGGGAGTCCTACGAGCAGTACTTC. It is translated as CAWSVLRGTGESYEQYF.

The CDR3 region is CASSPPSRVTGLGWSQYF. The CDR3 nucleotides are TGTGCCAGCAGCCCCCCCTCCCGGGTTACCGGACTGGGGTGGTCCCAGTACTTC. The chain combines TRBV7-9 with TRBJ2-5; a possible D gene is TRBD2 (5 bases). V lost 5 bases and J 9 bases, leaving 31 bases between the germline ends. CDR3 length: 18 amino acids. CDR1 and CDR2 (germline): SEHNR, FQNEAQ (reference sequence).

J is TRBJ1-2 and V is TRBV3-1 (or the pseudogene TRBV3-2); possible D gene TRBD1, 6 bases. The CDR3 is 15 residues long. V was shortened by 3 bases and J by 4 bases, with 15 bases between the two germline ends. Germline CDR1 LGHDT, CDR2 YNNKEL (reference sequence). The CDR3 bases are TGTGCCAGCAGCCAGGGCGGACAGAGTGGCTATGGCTACACCTTC. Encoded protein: CASSQGGQSGYGYTF.

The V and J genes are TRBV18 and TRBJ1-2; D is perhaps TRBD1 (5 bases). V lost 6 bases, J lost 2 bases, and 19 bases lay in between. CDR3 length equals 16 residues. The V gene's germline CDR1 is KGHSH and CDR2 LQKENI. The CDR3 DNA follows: TGTGCCAGCTCCCAAGACTCAAACGGGGGAAACTATGGCTACACCTTC. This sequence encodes CASSQDSNGGNYGYTF.

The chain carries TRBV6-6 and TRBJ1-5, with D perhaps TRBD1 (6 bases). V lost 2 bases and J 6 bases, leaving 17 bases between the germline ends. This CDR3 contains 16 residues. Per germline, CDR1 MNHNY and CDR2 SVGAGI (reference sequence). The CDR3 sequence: CASSYPRGQIGQPQHF. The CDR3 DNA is TGTGCCAGCAGTTACCCTCGCGGACAGATCGGTCAGCCCCAGCATTTT.

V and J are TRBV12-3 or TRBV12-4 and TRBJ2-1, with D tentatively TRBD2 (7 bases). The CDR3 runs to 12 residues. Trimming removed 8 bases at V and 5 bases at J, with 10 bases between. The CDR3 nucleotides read TGTGCCAGCGGGAGGGGGGACAATGAGCAGTTCTTC. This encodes CASGRGDNEQFF.

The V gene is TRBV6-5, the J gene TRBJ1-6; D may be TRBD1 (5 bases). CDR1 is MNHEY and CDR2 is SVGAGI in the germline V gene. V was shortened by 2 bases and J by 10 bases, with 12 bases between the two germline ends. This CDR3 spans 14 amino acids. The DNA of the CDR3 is TGTGCCAGCAGTTACGACGTGAGGACATCACCCCTCCACTTT. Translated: CASSYDVRTSPLHF.

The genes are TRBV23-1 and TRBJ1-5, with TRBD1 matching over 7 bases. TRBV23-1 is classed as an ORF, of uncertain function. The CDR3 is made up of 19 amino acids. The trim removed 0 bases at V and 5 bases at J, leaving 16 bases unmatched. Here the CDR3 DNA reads TGCGCCAGCAGTCAATCCTCATTCAACCGGGACAGTGGTGATCAGCCCCAGCATTTT. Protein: CASSQSSFNRDSGDQPQHF.

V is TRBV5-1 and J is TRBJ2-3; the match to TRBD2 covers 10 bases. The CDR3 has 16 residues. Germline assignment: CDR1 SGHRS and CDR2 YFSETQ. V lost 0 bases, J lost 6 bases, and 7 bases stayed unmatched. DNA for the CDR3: TGCGCCAGCAGCTTGGGGGCTAGCGGGGGTGTCGATACGCAGTATTTT. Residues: CASSLGASGGVDTQYF.